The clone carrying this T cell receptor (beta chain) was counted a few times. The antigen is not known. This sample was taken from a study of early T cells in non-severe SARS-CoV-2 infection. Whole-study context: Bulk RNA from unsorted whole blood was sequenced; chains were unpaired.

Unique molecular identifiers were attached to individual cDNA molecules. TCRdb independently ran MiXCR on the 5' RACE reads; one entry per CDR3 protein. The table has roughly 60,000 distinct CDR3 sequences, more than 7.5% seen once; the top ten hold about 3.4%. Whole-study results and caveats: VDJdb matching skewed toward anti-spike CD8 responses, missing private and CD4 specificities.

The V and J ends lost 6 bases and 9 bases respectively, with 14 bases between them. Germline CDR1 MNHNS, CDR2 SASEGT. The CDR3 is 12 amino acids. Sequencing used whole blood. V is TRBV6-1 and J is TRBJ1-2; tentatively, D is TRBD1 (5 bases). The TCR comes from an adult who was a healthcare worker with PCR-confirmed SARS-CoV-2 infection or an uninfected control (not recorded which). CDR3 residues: CASRRDGRSYTF. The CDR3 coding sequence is TGTGCCAGCAGGCGGGACGGCCGCAGCTACACCTTC.